The clone carrying this T cell receptor beta chain was counted a single time. These data belong to a study of shared clonotypes between healthy human individuals. The CDR3 loop spans 18 amino acids. Between the trimmed V and J ends, which lost 5 bases and 0 bases, there was a span of 17 bases. Germline V gene data show CDR1 as MNHEY and CDR2 as SMNVEV (reference sequence). TCRdb's table, derived via immunoSEQ multiplex PCR, lists solely in-frame clones and lacks some. The sample consists of 110,000 or so clones, 55% to 70% of them appearing once. CD8 memory comprised CD45RO+ plus CCR7-negative CD45RA+ TemRA cells.

This TCR was recovered from a woman aged 25 to 39 in good health. Input material: memory CD8+ T cells sorted from blood. Subset noted: CD45RO+ cells pooled with CCR7-negative TemRA cells. V usage is TRBV27 and J usage is TRBJ2-6; a possible D gene is TRBD1 (6 bases). The CDR3 sequence is CASSLLQGTRSGANVLTF. For the CDR3, the DNA is TGTGCCAGCAGTCTCCTCCAGGGGACACGCTCTGGGGCCAACGTCCTGACTTTC.